Each of the 22 T cell receptor beta chains below was sequenced from the same sample in a study of cytomegalovirus exposure and HLA in healthy donors. Using immunoSEQ multiplex PCR, the repertoire was profiled, and TCRdb retains in-frame clones only, with some absent. The table includes some 110,000 clones, around 94% detected once. The sequencing sample was made of PBMCs. The receptors shown here come from a woman between 18 and 29 years old in good health and CMV-seronegative.

The chain uses TRBV27 and TRBJ2-1; 9 bases are a match to TRBD2. With 3 bases clipped from V and 7 bases from J, the junction kept 10 bases outside the gene matches. The CDR3 runs to 16 residues. Per germline, CDR1 MNHEY and CDR2 SMNVEV (reference sequence). DNA of the CDR3: TGTGCCAGCAGTTTGACGTTGCGGGGGGGTATGAATGAGCAGTTCTTC. Protein product: CASSLTLRGGMNEQFF.

The rearrangement joins TRBV7-3 to TRBJ1-1; 7 bases agree with TRBD1. The CDR3 has 15 amino acids. V was pared by 0 bases and J by 3 bases, with 4 bases of the junction left unmatched. CDR1 and CDR2 from the germline V gene are SGHTA and FQGTGA. For the CDR3, the DNA is TGTGCCAGCAGCTTAACCGGGACAGTCGACACTGAAGCTTTCTTT. Its translation is CASSLTGTVDTEAFF.

This clone was seen once. J is TRBJ1-2 and V is TRBV15; the D gene is possibly TRBD1 (5 bases). Deletions cut 0 bases from V and 8 bases from J, with 16 bases between. Germline assignment: CDR1 LNHNV and CDR2 YYDKDF (reference sequence). The CDR3 loop spans 15 amino acids. CDR3 protein: CATSREKTGAGGYTF. The CDR3 nucleotides read TGTGCCACCAGCAGAGAAAAAACAGGAGCCGGGGGCTACACCTTC.

The V gene is TRBV10-3, the J gene TRBJ1-6; D is undetermined. The CDR3 runs to 15 residues. Trimming cost V 4 bases and J 2 bases, with 9 bases left between them. In germline, CDR1 is ENHRY, CDR2 SYGVKD. The CDR3 protein is CAISGVSTYNSPLHF. The DNA of the CDR3 is TGTGCCATCAGTGGAGTGAGTACCTATAATTCACCCCTCCACTTT.

This clone was counted a single time. CDR3 sequence reads: CASSAEWDRARQPQHF. The CDR3 DNA reads TGCGCCAGCAGCGCCGAGTGGGACAGGGCTAGACAGCCCCAGCATTTT. V usage is TRBV5-1 and J usage is TRBJ1-5; 9 positions agree with TRBD1. The CDR3 totals 16 residues. V lost 4 bases to trimming and J lost 7 bases; unmatched junction nucleotides: 12. Germline values: CDR1 SGHRS, CDR2 YFSETQ.

The gene calls are TRBV18 and TRBJ2-7; perhaps TRBD2 as D (5 bases). Trimming cost V 2 bases and J 2 bases, with 13 bases left between them. Germline assignment: CDR1 KGHSH and CDR2 LQKENI. This CDR3 spans 15 amino acids. CDR3 DNA sequence: TGTGCCAGCTCACCATATGGAGGCCAACCCTACGAGCAGTACTTC. It specifies CASSPYGGQPYEQYF. The whole variable domain, remainder taken from reference TRBV18 and TRBJ2-7, is NAGVMQNPRHLVRRRGQEARLRCSPMKGHSHVYWYRQLPEEGLKFMVYLQKENIIDESGMPKERFSAEFPKEGPSILRIQQVVRGDSAAYFCASSPYGGQPYEQYFGPGTRLTVT.

The chain is built from TRBV7-6 and TRBJ2-2; TRBD2 matches 7 bases. The CDR3 runs 17 residues. V was clipped by 5 bases and J by 4 bases; unmatched bases: 13. Per the germline V gene, CDR1 is SGHVS and CDR2 is FNYEAQ. Written as DNA, the CDR3 is TGTGCCAGCAGCACCCACCCATCCGGGGGGTCCACCGGGGAGCTGTTTTTT. As protein: CASSTHPSGGSTGELFF.

The chain has TRBV27 and TRBJ2-1, with 9 bases matching TRBD2. The CDR3 runs to 15 residues. The trim removed 5 bases at V and 0 bases at J, leaving 2 bases unmatched. CDR1 is MNHEY and CDR2 is SMNVEV in the germline V gene (reference sequence). The CDR3 here is CASSHSGSSYNEQFF. The CDR3 DNA reads TGTGCCAGCAGTCATAGCGGGAGCTCCTACAATGAGCAGTTCTTC.

J is TRBJ2-1 and V is TRBV7-2, with TRBD2 matching 13 bases. Germline values: CDR1 SGHTA, CDR2 FQGNSA. With V trimmed by 5 bases and J by 4 bases, 8 bases remained unmatched. The CDR3 contains 17 residues. The CDR3 DNA reads TGTGCCAGCAGCCTGGGACTAGCGGGAAGCGGGTACAATGAGCAGTTCTTC. Its translation: CASSLGLAGSGYNEQFF.

This clone has only one observation. This sequence joins TRBV6-5 and TRBJ2-2, with a possible D match to TRBD2 (6 bases). V was shortened by 3 bases and J by 4 bases, with 12 bases between the two germline ends. From germline, CDR1 is MNHEY and CDR2 SVGAGI. CDR3 length equals 15 residues. The CDR3 region is CASSYASAATGELFF. The CDR3 region has the DNA TGTGCCAGCAGTTATGCTAGCGCGGCCACCGGGGAGCTGTTTTTT.

The chain uses TRBV7-2 and TRBJ1-1; no definite D call. This CDR3 spans 12 amino acids. Trimming took off 3 bases at V and 7 bases at J, with 9 bases between the two ends. Germline CDR1 reads SGHTA; CDR2 reads FQGNSA. The CDR3 loop is CASSFGGNEAFF. The CDR3 DNA is TGTGCCAGCAGCTTTGGCGGTAATGAAGCTTTCTTT. Supplemented by reference TRBV7-2 and TRBJ1-1, the full variable domain reads GAGVSQSPSNKVTEKGKDVELRCDPISGHTALYWYRQSLGQGLEFLIYFQGNSAPDKSGLPSDRFSAERTGGSVSTLTIQRTQQEDSAVYLCASSFGGNEAFFGQGTRLTVV.

The chain combines TRBV5-6 with TRBJ1-4, with a weak D call TRBD1 (5 bases). CDR1 is SGHDT, CDR2 YYEEEE, per germline. The CDR3 consists of 15 residues. Trimming left V 0 bases short and J 2 bases short, with 8 bases between. This CDR3 reads CASSLVAGTNEKLFF. For the CDR3, the DNA is TGTGCCAGCAGCTTGGTGGCAGGGACTAATGAAAAACTGTTTTTT.

CDR3 sequence reads: CASALGRGVRDTGELFF. Here the CDR3 DNA reads TGCGCCAGTGCCCTCGGGCGGGGGGTGCGAGACACCGGGGAGCTGTTTTTT. The V call is TRBV5-1, the J call TRBJ2-2; TRBD2 aligns across 8 bases. Trimming removed 8 bases from V and 3 bases from J; junction bases left unmatched: 15. The CDR3 is 17 residues long. Germline assignment: CDR1 SGHRS and CDR2 YFSETQ.

Worth noting for this clone: An end of the junction differs from the germline gene, which may be a read error. This chain joins TRBV5-6 and TRBJ1-6; a possible D gene is TRBD1 (5 bases). Germline lookup yields CDR1 SGHDT and CDR2 YYEEEE. The CDR3 has 14 residues. CDR3 in amino acids: CASSLAGDNSPLHF. For the CDR3, the DNA is TGTGCCAGCAGCTTGGCGGGGGATAACTCACCCCTCCACTTT. Complete variable domain (other parts from reference TRBV5-6 and TRBJ1-6): DAGVTQSPTHLIKTRGQQVTLRCSPKSGHDTVSWYQQALGQGPQFIFQYYEEEERQRGNFPDRFSGHQFPNYSSELNVNALLLGDSALYLCASSLAGDNSPLHFGNGTRLTVT.

The chain is built from TRBV21-1 and TRBJ1-6; TRBD1 is the table's D call, not checked against the DNA. TRBV21-1 is given as a pseudogene. The CDR3 length is 17 residues. This CDR3 is CASSKFGETGGLSPLHF. CDR3 nucleotides: TGTGCCAGCAGCAAATTCGGAGAGACAGGGGGTTTATCACCCCTCCACTTT.

This clone was observed a single time. The chain couples TRBV30 to TRBJ2-2, with TRBD2 identical over 12 bases. The CDR3 covers 14 residues. After removal of 4 bases from V and 6 bases from J, the junction contained 3 bases not matched to a gene. Germline CDR1 and CDR2: GTSNPN and SVGIG (reference sequence). CDR3 DNA sequence: TGTGCCTGGACTAGCGGGAGGGCCCCCGGGGAGCTGTTTTTT. This sequence encodes CAWTSGRAPGELFF.

CDR3 DNA sequence: TGTGCCAGCAGCGCCCCTAAGCGGGAGATAACTGGAGATACGCAGTATTTT. Residues: CASSAPKREITGDTQYF. The chain recombines TRBV9 with TRBJ2-3, with 8 nucleotides matching TRBD2. V lost 3 bases, J lost 5 bases, and 14 bases stayed unmatched. Germline CDR1 and CDR2: SGDLS and YYNGEE. CDR3 length: 17 residues.

The CDR3 spells CASGLAGTTSQYF. In DNA, the CDR3 is TGTGCCAGCGGACTAGCGGGCACGACGAGCCAGTATTTT. The chain recombines TRBV6-5 with TRBJ2-3; 11 bases match TRBD2. The length of the CDR3 is 13 residues. V gave up 8 bases and J gave up 12 bases; unmatched junction bases: 10. Germline lookup yields CDR1 MNHEY and CDR2 SVGAGI.

V gene TRBV28 combines with J gene TRBJ2-6; D gene uncertain. Germline lookup yields CDR1 MDHEN and CDR2 SYDVKM. The CDR3 contains 15 residues. Trimming cost V 6 bases and J 4 bases, with 13 bases left between them. Here the CDR3 reads CASSPGHAGANVLTF. CDR3 coding DNA: TGTGCCAGCAGCCCAGGTCATGCGGGGGCCAACGTCCTGACTTTC. Filled out from reference TRBV28 and TRBJ2-6, the complete variable domain reads DVKVTQSSRYLVKRTGEKVFLECVQDMDHENMFWYRQDPGLGLRLIYFSYDVKMKEKGDIPEGYSVSREKKERFSLILESASTNQTSMYLCASSPGHAGANVLTFGAGSRLTVL.

The chain recombines TRBV29-1 with TRBJ2-7; D uncertain. Germline CDR1 and CDR2: SQVTM and ANQGSEA. CDR3 size: 12 residues. The germline V and J ends were trimmed by 4 bases and 5 bases, with 12 bases remaining between them. Written as DNA, the CDR3 is TGCAGCGTTGCCCCCTTTGAGAACGAGCAGTACTTC. Residues: CSVAPFENEQYF.

The chain is built from TRBV2 and TRBJ1-2, with 9 bases matching TRBD1. J was trimmed by 8 bases and V by 2 bases; bases with no gene match: 6. The CDR3 has 14 amino acids. Per the germline V gene, CDR1 is SNHLY and CDR2 is FYNNEI. In nucleotides, the CDR3 is TGTGCCAGCAGTGAACTGGACAGGGGCGTCGGCTACACCTTC. This codes for CASSELDRGVGYTF.

The chain joins TRBV4-1 to TRBJ2-5; maybe TRBD2 (5 bases). The CDR3 sequence is 14 residues long. Germline lookup yields CDR1 MGHRA and CDR2 YSYEKL. Trimming removed 2 bases from V and 1 base from J, with 8 bases in between. CDR3 protein: CASSQPGVQETQYF. In DNA, the CDR3 is TGCGCCAGCAGCCAACCCGGGGTCCAAGAGACCCAGTACTTC.